This T cell receptor beta chain was profiled in a study of blood T cell repertoires in COVID-19. Study in general: Specimens from acute and convalescent COVID-19 originated in the United States, Italy and Spain.

CDR3 length: 14 residues. Germline V gives CDR1 SGHTA, CDR2 FQGNSA. V was pared by 5 bases and J by 0 bases, with 10 bases between. Two negative PCRs, clearance, or symptom resolution were required of recovered Cohort 3 donors. Libraries were prepared by immunoSEQ multiplex PCR; TCRdb keeps only in-frame clonotypes and omits some of them. The data show about 370,000 clones, about 90% seen once. This sequence joins TRBV7-2 and TRBJ1-1, with D perhaps TRBD1 (5 bases). This TCR derives from a woman in her thirties who had recovered from COVID-19. The material sequenced was PBMCs or T cells enriched from blood (not recorded which). DNA for the CDR3: TGTGCCAGCAGCGGATCGACAGTGAACACTGAAGCTTTCTTT. This sequence encodes CASSGSTVNTEAFF.